This T cell receptor beta chain is drawn from a study of early T cells in non-severe SARS-CoV-2 infection. The trim removed 4 bases at V and 2 bases at J, leaving 4 bases unmatched. This CDR3 has 15 residues. Germline CDR1 and CDR2: MGHDK and SYGVNS. The table lists this clonotype with many counts. TCRdb reanalysed the 5' RACE reads using MiXCR and keeps one entry per CDR3 protein. The sample yields tens of thousands of distinct CDR3 sequences, around 13% seen once. The sequenced sample consisted of whole blood. The J gene is TRBJ2-3, the V gene TRBV25-1; 9 bases agree with TRBD2. This clonotype was obtained from an adult who was a healthcare worker with PCR-confirmed SARS-CoV-2 infection or an uninfected control (not recorded which). As DNA, the CDR3 is TGTGCCAGCAGTGCAGCGGGGGGCCTCACAGATACGCAGTATTTT. As protein: CASSAAGGLTDTQYF.